These 21 T cell receptor beta chains came from one sample sequenced in a study of T cell repertoires in cytomegalovirus infection. These receptors have no known antigen. TCRdb used MiXCR to reprocess the reads, holding one entry per CDR3 protein. The repertoire holds about 330,000 distinct CDR3 sequences, with just under 35% as singletons. The specimen was cultured PBMCs, collected from culture after CMV antigen stimulation. The receptor set was obtained from a human donor in good health (CMV status not recorded). Some clones in this sample may be carry-over from other donors' samples.

V usage is TRBV6-5 and J usage is TRBJ2-2; 9 nucleotides match TRBD1. Looked up from germline, CDR1 is MNHEY and CDR2 is SVGAGI. V dropped 5 bases and J dropped 4; count of bases not matched to a gene: 2. CDR3 length equals 14 residues. In nucleotides, the CDR3 is TGTGCCAGCAGTGAACAGGGGGCCACCGGGGAGCTGTTTTTT. As protein: CASSEQGATGELFF.

The CDR3 sequence is CASSFSGLAGGYEQYF. CDR3 DNA: TGTGCCAGTAGTTTTTCGGGGCTAGCGGGAGGGTACGAGCAGTACTTC. The rearrangement uses TRBV7-2 and TRBJ2-7; 12 nucleotides match TRBD2. Per the germline V gene, CDR1 is SGHTA and CDR2 is FQGNSA. The CDR3 has 16 residues. V lost 9 bases and J lost 4; bases outside the gene matches: 13.

J is TRBJ2-2 and V is TRBV6-2 or TRBV6-3; D uncertain. Germline CDR1 and CDR2: MNHEY and SVGEGT. Trimming took 7 bases from V and 2 from J, leaving 11 bases between them. The CDR3 extends over 14 amino acids. The CDR3 DNA reads as TGTGCCAGCATTGATGACTTTAACACCGGGGAGCTGTTTTTT. Amino acids: CASIDDFNTGELFF.

The rearrangement links TRBV6-6 to TRBJ1-5; TRBD1 agrees at 10 bases. Germline V gene lookup returns CDR1 MNHNY and CDR2 SVGAGI (reference sequence). Trimming at V came to 5 bases and at J to 4 bases, leaving 14 bases not matched to a gene. The CDR3 loop spans 18 amino acids. The CDR3 sequence: CASSRGQGTSGWNQPQHF. In DNA form, the CDR3 reads TGTGCCAGCAGTCGGGGACAGGGGACTAGCGGCTGGAATCAGCCCCAGCATTTT.

This chain joins TRBV5-1 and TRBJ2-2; D is perhaps TRBD1 (5 bases). Trimming took off 0 bases at V and 5 bases at J, with 14 bases between the two ends. This CDR3 is 16 amino acids long. Looked up from germline, CDR1 is SGHRS and CDR2 is YFSETQ. The CDR3 DNA sequence: TGCGCCAGCAGCTTGGTCAGGGTGCGAAGGACCGGGGAGCTGTTTTTT. Amino acid sequence: CASSLVRVRRTGELFF.

This clonotype has ten or more counts. The chain links TRBV7-2 to TRBJ2-5, with D possibly matching TRBD2 (6 bases). CDR1 is SGHTA and CDR2 is FQGNSA in the germline V gene. Trimming removed 1 base at V and 7 bases at J, with 16 bases between. This CDR3 has 15 amino acids. The CDR3 region is CASSLGLAVQGTQYF. The CDR3 region has the DNA TGTGCCAGCAGCTTAGGGTTAGCGGTCCAGGGGACCCAGTACTTC.

This chain links TRBV12-3 or TRBV12-4 with TRBJ2-6; D uncertain. Trimming removed 10 bases at V and 3 bases at J, with 22 bases between. The CDR3 loop spans 17 amino acids. In nucleotides, the CDR3 is TGTGCCACCACAAAAGGGCCGGCCGGGCTTGGGGCCAACGTCCTGACTTTC. It translates to CATTKGPAGLGANVLTF.

This clonotype has more than one count but fewer than ten. V gene TRBV12-5 combines with J gene TRBJ2-1; 15 bases agree with TRBD2. CDR3 length equals 19 residues. Germline V gives CDR1 LGHNT, CDR2 FRNRAP. The trim removed 5 bases at V and 1 base at J, leaving 9 bases unmatched. CDR3 loop: CASGLYGTSGRKSYNEQFF. CDR3 in DNA: TGTGCTAGTGGTCTCTACGGGACTAGCGGGAGGAAGTCCTACAATGAGCAGTTCTTC.

The V gene is TRBV20-1, the J gene TRBJ1-5, with TRBD1 as a possible D gene (5 bases). The CDR3 extends over 12 amino acids. Per the germline V gene, CDR1 is DFQATT and CDR2 is SNEGSKA (reference sequence). Between the trimmed V and J ends, which lost 7 bases and 7 bases, there was a span of 14 bases. The chain's CDR3 is CSVEGGGQPQHF. DNA of the CDR3: TGCAGTGTCGAGGGCGGGGGACAGCCCCAGCATTTT.

This clonotype was counted many times. The chain carries TRBV6-2 or TRBV6-3 and TRBJ1-1; 11 bases agree with TRBD1. The CDR3 contains 15 residues. J gave up 4 bases and V 7 bases, and 8 bases lay outside the gene matches. Germline V CDR1 and CDR2: MNHEY, SVGEGT. CDR3 in DNA: TGTGCCAGCACCGATCTGGGGACAGGGGGCACTGAAGCTTTCTTT. This sequence encodes CASTDLGTGGTEAFF.

The chain links TRBV15 to TRBJ1-4; D remains ambiguous. From germline, CDR1 is LNHNV and CDR2 YYDKDF (reference sequence). The CDR3 consists of 15 residues. V was shortened by 3 bases and J by 5 bases, with 13 bases between the two germline ends. DNA for the CDR3: TGTGCCACCAGCAGTAGTTTGGACGGGAATGAAAAACTGTTTTTT. This encodes CATSSSLDGNEKLFF. The whole variable domain, filled in from reference TRBV15 and TRBJ1-4, reads DAMVIQNPRYQVTQFGKPVTLSCSQTLNHNVMYWYQQKSSQAPKLLFHYYDKDFNNEADTPDNFQSRRPNTSFCFLDIRSPGLGDTAMYLCATSSSLDGNEKLFFGSGTQLSVL.

This clonotype was observed a few times. This sequence joins TRBV2 and TRBJ1-1, with TRBD1 matching over 9 bases. This CDR3 has 13 amino acids. V shed 8 bases, J shed 1 base, and the junction held 2 bases outside the gene matches. Per the germline V gene, CDR1 is SNHLY and CDR2 is FYNNEI. The CDR3 bases are TGTGCCAGCCGACAGGGGGAGAACACTGAAGCTTTCTTT. Translating it yields CASRQGENTEAFF.

This clonotype was seen just once. J is TRBJ2-5 and V is TRBV18; TRBD2 is a possible D gene (6 bases). From germline, CDR1 is KGHSH and CDR2 LQKENI. The CDR3 consists of 15 residues. V shed 5 bases and J shed 3 bases, with 16 bases lying between them. The CDR3 DNA sequence: TGTGCCAGCTCAGATCCGGGAGCCCCGGAAGAGACCCAGTACTTC. Its protein product is CASSDPGAPEETQYF.

This clonotype has a count of ten or more. V gene TRBV7-2 combines with J gene TRBJ1-5; D might be TRBD1 (6 bases). Germline values: CDR1 SGHTA, CDR2 FQGNSA. The V gene lost 7 bases and the J gene lost 4 bases, with 11 bases spanning the gap. The CDR3 totals 13 residues. This CDR3 is CASTWTVNQPQHF. CDR3 sequence (DNA): TGTGCCAGCACCTGGACAGTTAATCAGCCCCAGCATTTT.

The chain has TRBV7-2 and TRBJ2-3, with D possibly being TRBD2 (6 bases). V lost 6 bases and J lost 6, with 10 bases in between. The CDR3 spans 12 residues. Germline V lookup: CDR1 SGHTA, CDR2 FQGNSA. The CDR3 sequence is CASREAGDTQYF. DNA of the CDR3: TGTGCCAGCAGGGAGGCGGGGGATACGCAGTATTTT. The variable domain in full, with the rest retrieved from reference TRBV7-2 and TRBJ2-3, is GAGVSQSPSNKVTEKGKDVELRCDPISGHTALYWYRQSLGQGLEFLIYFQGNSAPDKSGLPSDRFSAERTGGSVSTLTIQRTQQEDSAVYLCASREAGDTQYFGPGTRLTVL.

This clonotype occurred many times. CDR3 sequence: CASSLKDGNYGYTF. The CDR3 region has the DNA TGTGCCAGCAGCTTAAAGGACGGCAACTATGGCTACACCTTC. V gene TRBV7-9 combines with J gene TRBJ1-2; D is uncertain. Trimming took off 2 bases at V and 2 bases at J, with 9 bases between the two ends. CDR1 and CDR2 from the germline V gene are SEHNR and FQNEAQ (reference sequence). The CDR3 extends over 14 amino acids.

The chain employs TRBV6-6 and TRBJ1-1, with D tentatively TRBD1 (5 bases). Germline V gene sequence: CDR1 MNHNY, CDR2 SVGAGI (reference sequence). V lost 5 bases and J lost 3, with 13 bases in between. The CDR3 spans 14 residues. DNA of the CDR3: TGTGCCAGCAGTGCTGCGGGAGGGGACACTGAAGCTTTCTTT. Translation gives CASSAAGGDTEAFF.

This clonotype was detected many times. The V and J genes are TRBV7-2 and TRBJ2-3, with 10 bases lining up with TRBD2. Germline values: CDR1 SGHTA, CDR2 FQGNSA. The CDR3 contains 13 residues. The V gene end was trimmed by 4 bases and the J gene end by 14 bases; junction bases not matched to a gene: 9. CDR3 residues: CASSSTEAGGRYF. The CDR3 DNA sequence: TGTGCCAGCAGCTCGACCGAAGCGGGAGGGAGGTATTTT.

The genes are TRBV20-1 and TRBJ2-7, with D uncertain. Looked up from germline, CDR1 is DFQATT and CDR2 is SNEGSKA (reference sequence). The CDR3 runs to 14 residues. Trimming stripped 4 bases from V and 2 bases from J, with 15 bases between. The CDR3 region is CSATTVSSPYEQYV. In nucleotides, the CDR3 is TGCAGTGCTACGACTGTCTCATCACCCTACGAGCAGTACGTC.

Points on this clonotype: The junction departs from the called germline gene at one end, perhaps through a read error. CDR3 sequence (DNA): TGTGCCAGCAGTTCCTCGGACTGGGATATGCAGTATTTT. Its translation is CASSSSDWDMQYF. The chain joins TRBV27 to TRBJ2-3, with D perhaps TRBD2 (5 bases). This CDR3 contains 13 residues. CDR1 and CDR2 (germline): MNHEY, SMNVEV (reference sequence).

This rearrangement joins TRBV7-2 to TRBJ1-2; D might be TRBD1 (5 bases). CDR1 and CDR2 (germline): SGHTA, FQGNSA. The V end was cut by 1 base, the J end by 2 bases, with 17 bases between. The CDR3 consists of 17 residues. Here the CDR3 reads CASSLVLVGGLNYGYTF. CDR3 in DNA: TGTGCCAGCAGCTTAGTACTAGTGGGGGGTTTGAACTATGGCTACACCTTC.